A single sample is the source of the 30 T cell receptor beta chains below, sequenced in a study of cytomegalovirus exposure and HLA in healthy donors. Primers included in the PCR were 60 Vbeta and 13 Jbeta primers. Sequenced by immunoSEQ multiplex PCR; TCRdb stores in-frame clones only, minus some. The repertoire holds approximately 210,000 clones, 79% seen once, with approximately 1.4% in the top ten. The sequenced sample consisted of PBMCs. These receptors were obtained from a girl aged 10 to 17 in good health and CMV-seropositive.

The gene calls are TRBV4-1 and TRBJ2-2; D may be TRBD2 (7 bases). This CDR3 has 15 residues. In germline, CDR1 is MGHRA, CDR2 YSYEKL. The V gene lost 5 bases and the J gene lost 0 bases, with 10 bases spanning the gap. The CDR3 coding sequence is TGCGCCAGCAGCAAAGGGGGGGCGAACACCGGGGAGCTGTTTTTT. This gives the protein CASSKGGANTGELFF.

The V gene is TRBV5-8, the J gene TRBJ1-5; TRBD1 matches 7 bases. Germline CDR1 and CDR2: SGHTS and YDEGEE. The CDR3 has 17 residues. J gave up 2 bases and V 3 bases, and 11 bases lay outside the gene matches. This chain's CDR3 is CASSSYTITGGNQPQHF. As DNA, the CDR3 is TGTGCCAGCAGCTCATATACAATCACAGGGGGCAATCAGCCCCAGCATTTT.

The rearrangement uses TRBV4-1 and TRBJ2-1; TRBD2 aligns across 9 bases. The CDR3 spans 13 residues. CDR1 and CDR2 from the germline V gene are MGHRA and YSYEKL. After removal of 2 bases from V and 12 bases from J, the junction contained 5 bases not matched to a gene. The CDR3 bases are TGCGCCAGCAGCCAATTCCTAGCGGGGCCGCAGTTCTTC. Its translation is CASSQFLAGPQFF.

This chain links TRBV6-1 with TRBJ1-6; the D is unclear. This CDR3 is 14 amino acids long. The germline gives CDR1 MNHNS, CDR2 SASEGT. Trimming left V 5 bases short and J 5 bases short, with 10 bases between. The CDR3 reads CASSNEGNNSPLHF. The CDR3 region has the DNA TGTGCCAGCAGTAATGAGGGAAATAATTCACCCCTCCACTTT.

This clone was detected only a few times. The V call is TRBV25-1, the J call TRBJ1-1; D is undetermined. Trimming left V 8 bases short and J 1 base short, with 11 bases between. This CDR3 region has 13 residues. From germline, CDR1 is MGHDK and CDR2 SYGVNS. For the CDR3, the DNA is TGTGCCAGCGACGCGGCGGGGAACACTGAAGCTTTCTTT. It codes for CASDAAGNTEAFF.

The V call is TRBV7-2, the J call TRBJ2-3, with TRBD2 matching over 8 bases. V was clipped by 5 bases and J by 2 bases; unmatched bases: 6. Germline V lookup: CDR1 SGHTA, CDR2 FQGNSA. The CDR3 spans 15 residues. The CDR3 loop is CASSLRTSNTDTQYF. CDR3 nucleotides: TGTGCCAGCAGCCTCCGGACTAGCAACACAGATACGCAGTATTTT.

The V and J genes are TRBV10-1 and TRBJ2-1; 7 nucleotides match TRBD1. CDR3 size: 16 residues. The germline V gene has CDR1 WNHNN and CDR2 SYGVQD (reference sequence). V was clipped by 3 bases and J by 1 base; unmatched bases: 6. The CDR3: CASSDTGADSYNEQFF. In DNA form, the CDR3 reads TGCGCCAGCAGTGACACAGGGGCGGATTCCTACAATGAGCAGTTCTTC.

This clone has just a few counts. In nucleotides, the CDR3 is TGTGCCAGCAGTTTACAGACTAGCGGGGCTACTAGCACAGATACGCAGTATTTT. Its protein is CASSLQTSGATSTDTQYF. The chain joins TRBV27 to TRBJ2-3; TRBD2 matches at 11 bases. V shed 2 bases, J shed 0 bases, and the junction held 7 bases outside the gene matches. The CDR3 has 18 residues. The germline gives CDR1 MNHEY, CDR2 SMNVEV (reference sequence).

CDR3 protein: CASSAGQAKNIQYF. In DNA, the CDR3 is TGTGCCAGCAGCGCAGGACAGGCCAAAAACATTCAGTACTTC. This chain connects TRBV27 to TRBJ2-4; D perhaps matches TRBD1 (6 bases). The CDR3 loop spans 14 amino acids. Germline CDR1 MNHEY, CDR2 SMNVEV (reference sequence). V was pared by 6 bases and J by 1 base, with 10 bases between.

The J gene is TRBJ1-5, the V gene TRBV4-1, with TRBD1 matching 9 bases. CDR1 and CDR2 (germline): MGHRA, YSYEKL. The CDR3 consists of 17 residues. V was clipped by 1 base and J by 1 base; unmatched bases: 5. The CDR3 loop is CASSQGVGQGSNQPQHF. The CDR3 DNA sequence: TGCGCCAGCAGCCAAGGCGTGGGACAGGGAAGCAATCAGCCCCAGCATTTT.

As DNA, the CDR3 is TGTGCCAGCAGCCAACACAGGGGGACCTCCTACGAGCAGTACTTC. Translation gives CASSQHRGTSYEQYF. This chain uses TRBV4-2 with TRBJ2-7; TRBD1 agrees at 8 bases. This CDR3 contains 15 residues. The J segment lost 0 bases and the V segment lost 2 bases, leaving 3 bases of the junction unmatched. Germline lookup yields CDR1 LGHNA and CDR2 YNFKEQ.

The chain has TRBV11-2 and TRBJ2-5, with 10 bases that match TRBD2. The ends lost 4 bases at V and 4 bases at J; junction bases unmatched: 6. Germline loops: CDR1 SGHAT, CDR2 FQNNGV. The CDR3 spans 15 residues. CDR3 in DNA: TGTGCCAGCAGCTCCAGCGGGGGGGCGAGAGAGACCCAGTACTTC. This sequence encodes CASSSSGGARETQYF.

This sequence joins TRBV7-2 and TRBJ1-6; 9 nucleotides line up with TRBD1. The junction had 5 bases not matched to a gene; V was cut back by 0 bases and J by 5 bases. Germline V lookup: CDR1 SGHTA, CDR2 FQGNSA. CDR3 length: 17 amino acids. The CDR3 protein is CASSLAFGTGNNSPLHF. The CDR3, as DNA: TGTGCCAGCAGCTTAGCGTTTGGGACAGGGAATAATTCACCCCTCCACTTT.

V and J are TRBV1 and TRBJ2-3; whether TRBD2, the table's D call, matches the DNA was not checked. TRBV1 is recorded as a pseudogene. The length of the CDR3 is 16 residues. The DNA of the CDR3 is TGCACCAGCACCCCCTACCGGGGGGGAGGCACAGATACGCAGTATTTT. This encodes CTSTPYRGGGTDTQYF.

This chain links TRBV4-3 with TRBJ2-7, with TRBD1 matching 7 bases. CDR3 size: 15 residues. The J segment lost 3 bases and the V segment lost 2 bases, leaving 7 bases of the junction unmatched. Germline V gene data show CDR1 as LGHNA and CDR2 as YSLEER. Here the CDR3 reads CASSQQLTGVYEQYF. The CDR3 DNA sequence: TGCGCCAGCAGCCAACAGCTCACAGGGGTCTACGAGCAGTACTTC.

The chain couples TRBV5-1 to TRBJ2-7; 8 bases align to TRBD2. This CDR3 comprises 13 residues. Looked up from germline, CDR1 is SGHRS and CDR2 is YFSETQ. After removal of 4 bases from V and 5 bases from J, the junction contained 5 bases not matched to a gene. The CDR3 region has the DNA TGCGCCAGCAGCGCCGCGGGGGGAGACGAGCAGTACTTC. Its protein is CASSAAGGDEQYF. The whole variable domain, remainder taken from reference TRBV5-1 and TRBJ2-7, is KAGVTQTPRYLIKTRGQQVTLSCSPISGHRSVSWYQQTPGQGLQFLFEYFSETQRNKGNFPGRFSGRQFSNSRSEMNVSTLELGDSALYLCASSAAGGDEQYFGPGTRLTVT.

Written as DNA, the CDR3 is TGCGCCAGCAGCCAAGCACAGGGAACACCCCTCCACTTT. As protein: CASSQAQGTPLHF. V gene TRBV4-3 combines with J gene TRBJ1-6, with a weak D call TRBD1 (6 bases). Deletions cut 1 base from V and 11 bases from J, with 9 bases between. The CDR3 covers 13 residues. The V gene's germline CDR1 is LGHNA and CDR2 YSLEER.

The rearrangement uses TRBV2 and TRBJ1-1, with TRBD1 identical over 12 bases. CDR3 size: 15 residues. Germline CDR1 is SNHLY and CDR2 is FYNNEI. The J segment lost 4 bases and the V segment lost 6 bases, leaving 6 bases of the junction unmatched. CDR3 coding DNA: TGTGCCAGCAGCGGGGACAGGGGGCCCGGCACTGAAGCTTTCTTT. This translates into CASSGDRGPGTEAFF.

In its sample, this clone was seen once. The V gene is TRBV6-5, the J gene TRBJ2-1, with 9 bases aligning to TRBD2. Trimming cost V 4 bases and J 4 bases; bases outside gene matches: 5. Germline lookup yields CDR1 MNHEY and CDR2 SVGAGI. This CDR3 comprises 15 residues. CDR3 protein: CASSFRTSVYNEQFF. CDR3 nucleotides: TGTGCCAGCAGTTTCCGGACTAGCGTATACAATGAGCAGTTCTTC.

This chain joins TRBV6-1 and TRBJ2-5; D is possibly TRBD2 (5 bases). V was trimmed by 6 bases and J by 5 bases, leaving 13 bases between them. Germline CDR1 MNHNS, CDR2 SASEGT. The CDR3 extends over 13 amino acids. The CDR3: CASRRALRETQYF. The CDR3 coding sequence is TGTGCCAGCAGGCGGGCTCTGCGGGAGACCCAGTACTTC.

This chain connects TRBV5-1 to TRBJ2-5; the D gene is possibly TRBD2 (6 bases). V was trimmed by 0 bases and J by 2 bases, leaving 11 bases between them. Germline values: CDR1 SGHRS, CDR2 YFSETQ. The CDR3 length is 15 residues. CDR3 region: CASSLVGGTQETQYF. The CDR3 bases are TGCGCCAGCAGCTTGGTTGGGGGGACGCAAGAGACCCAGTACTTC.

The chain employs TRBV5-1 and TRBJ1-3; the D is unclear. Per germline, CDR1 SGHRS and CDR2 YFSETQ. Trimming shortened V by 2 bases and J by 0 bases, and 9 bases separated the two germline ends. The CDR3 has 15 residues. CDR3 in DNA: TGCGCCAGCAGCTTCGGGGAAGGCTCTGGAAACACCATATATTTT. It codes for CASSFGEGSGNTIYF.

This chain links TRBV5-6 with TRBJ2-7; D is perhaps TRBD2 (6 bases). V gave up 3 bases and J gave up 6 bases, with 10 bases separating them. CDR1 and CDR2 (germline): SGHDT, YYEEEE. The CDR3 runs to 12 residues. CDR3 DNA sequence: TGTGCCAGCAGCTGGGACGGGGGCGAGCAGTACTTC. This codes for CASSWDGGEQYF. The full variable domain, in which reference TRBV5-6 and TRBJ2-7 provide the parts outside the CDR3, is DAGVTQSPTHLIKTRGQQVTLRCSPKSGHDTVSWYQQALGQGPQFIFQYYEEEERQRGNFPDRFSGHQFPNYSSELNVNALLLGDSALYLCASSWDGGEQYFGPGTRLTVT.

This chain uses TRBV30 with TRBJ2-3, with 11 bases fitting TRBD2. The ends lost 3 bases at V and 2 bases at J; junction bases unmatched: 7. Germline lookup yields CDR1 GTSNPN and CDR2 SVGIG (reference sequence). The CDR3 sequence is 16 residues long. CDR3 sequence: CAWSVASGGNTDTQYF. DNA for the CDR3: TGTGCCTGGAGCGTCGCTAGCGGGGGGAACACAGATACGCAGTATTTT.

The V and J genes are TRBV2 and TRBJ1-1; the D gene is possibly TRBD1 (5 bases). CDR1 is SNHLY and CDR2 is FYNNEI in the germline V gene. Between the trimmed V and J ends, which lost 4 bases and 1 base, there was a span of 13 bases. CDR3 length equals 15 residues. The CDR3 reads CASSAMGGWNTEAFF. The CDR3 DNA reads TGTGCCAGCAGTGCGATGGGGGGTTGGAACACTGAAGCTTTCTTT.

J is TRBJ1-1 and V is TRBV11-2, with 7 bases aligning to TRBD1. The CDR3 runs 16 residues. Trimming removed 1 base from V and 4 bases from J; junction bases left unmatched: 9. CDR1 is SGHAT, CDR2 FQNNGV, per germline. For the CDR3, the DNA is TGTGCCAGCAGCTTAGGACACCCAGGGGGTAGCACTGAAGCTTTCTTT. This sequence encodes CASSLGHPGGSTEAFF.

This clone has a handful of counts. The chain employs TRBV18 and TRBJ2-7; TRBD1 might be the D (6 bases). There are 14 residues in the CDR3. CDR1 and CDR2 (germline): KGHSH, LQKENI. V was trimmed by 0 bases and J by 5 bases, leaving 11 bases between them. CDR3 loop: CASSPPNRAHEQYF. The CDR3, as DNA: TGTGCCAGCTCACCACCAAACAGGGCCCACGAGCAGTACTTC.

This chain uses TRBV19 with TRBJ1-2, with D perhaps matching TRBD1 (5 bases). This CDR3 region has 12 residues. Germline V CDR1 and CDR2: LNHDA, SQIVND (reference sequence). Trimming stripped 5 bases from V and 4 bases from J, with 8 bases between. This CDR3 is CASSRQGYGYTF. The DNA of the CDR3 is TGTGCCAGTAGTCGCCAGGGCTATGGCTACACCTTC. Combining the CDR3 with reference TRBV19 and TRBJ1-2 gives the whole variable domain DGGITQSPKYLFRKEGQNVTLSCEQNLNHDAMYWYRQDPGQGLRLIYYSQIVNDFQKGDIAEGYSVSREKKESFPLTVTSAQKNPTAFYLCASSRQGYGYTFGSGTRLTVV.

The chain carries TRBV9 and TRBJ2-5, with D unresolved. V was shortened by 1 base and J by 3 bases, with 7 bases between the two germline ends. This CDR3 region has 13 residues. Per the germline V gene, CDR1 is SGDLS and CDR2 is YYNGEE. The CDR3 bases are TGTGCCAGCAGCGTACACTACGAAGAGACCCAGTACTTC. Residues: CASSVHYEETQYF. The variable domain in full, completed from reference TRBV9 and TRBJ2-5, reads DSGVTQTPKHLITATGQRVTLRCSPRSGDLSVYWYQQSLDQGLQFLIQYYNGEERAKGNILERFSAQQFPDLHSELNLSSLELGDSALYFCASSVHYEETQYFGPGTRLLVL.

The chain employs TRBV7-9 and TRBJ2-3, with 8 bases identical to TRBD1. CDR1 and CDR2 from the germline V gene are SEHNR and FQNEAQ (reference sequence). V shed 8 bases, J shed 5 bases, and the junction held 12 bases outside the gene matches. CDR3 length: 15 amino acids. CDR3 nucleotides: TGTGCCAGCGGGGTTACAGGGGGGACAAAAGATACGCAGTATTTT. It specifies CASGVTGGTKDTQYF.